This TCR beta chain was found in a study of T-cell memory formation after mild COVID-19. In TCRdb, the 5' RACE reads were re-called with MiXCR into one record per CDR3 protein. Here the sample spans about 110,000 distinct CDR3 sequences, 9.5% to 15% being singletons. This clonotype has a handful of counts. This TCR was sampled from an adult woman who had mild COVID-19 (a few samples of this study predate the infection). Cell type and time point are not known. Material: PBMCs or a T cell subset sorted from them (not recorded which).

CDR3 sequence (DNA): TGCGCCAGCAGCCAAGATAGATCGCCGGCATCCACAGATACGCAGTATTTT. Residues: CASSQDRSPASTDTQYF. The chain combines TRBV4-3 with TRBJ2-3, with no clear D. CDR3 length equals 17 residues. Germline V gene sequence: CDR1 LGHNA, CDR2 YSLEER. Deletions cut 0 bases from V and 2 bases from J, with 15 bases between.